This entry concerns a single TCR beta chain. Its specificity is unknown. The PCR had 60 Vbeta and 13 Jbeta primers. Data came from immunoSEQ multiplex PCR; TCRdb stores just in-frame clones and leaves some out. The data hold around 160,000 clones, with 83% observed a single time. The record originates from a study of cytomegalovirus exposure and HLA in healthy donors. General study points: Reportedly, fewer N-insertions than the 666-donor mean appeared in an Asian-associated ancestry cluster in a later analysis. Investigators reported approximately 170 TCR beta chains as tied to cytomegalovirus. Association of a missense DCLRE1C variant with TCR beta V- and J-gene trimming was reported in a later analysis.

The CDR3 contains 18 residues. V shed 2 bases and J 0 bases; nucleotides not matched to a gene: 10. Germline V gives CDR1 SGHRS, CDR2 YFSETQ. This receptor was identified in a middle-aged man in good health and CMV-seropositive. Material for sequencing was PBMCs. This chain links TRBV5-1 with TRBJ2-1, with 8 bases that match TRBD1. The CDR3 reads CASSLRTGLASSYNEQFF. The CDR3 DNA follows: TGCGCCAGCAGCTTAAGGACAGGGTTGGCGAGCTCCTACAATGAGCAGTTCTTC. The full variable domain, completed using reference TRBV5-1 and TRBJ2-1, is KAGVTQTPRYLIKTRGQQVTLSCSPISGHRSVSWYQQTPGQGLQFLFEYFSETQRNKGNFPGRFSGRQFSNSRSEMNVSTLELGDSALYLCASSLRTGLASSYNEQFFGPGTRLTVL.